Included here is one T cell receptor (beta chain) sequence, with context. One end of the junction is discordant with germline, which a read error may explain. Germline V gene sequence: CDR1 ENHRY, CDR2 SYGVKD. This CDR3 region has 13 residues. A second PCR of roughly 7 to 11 cycles used a sample-barcoded 5' primer and a J-beta primer mix. Each CDR3 protein is one row after TCRdb ran MiXCR on the 5' RACE reads. The data show about 670,000 distinct CDR3 sequences, about 43% seen once. The data stem from a study of blood T cells in healthy people across ages. Specimen: blood. The chain carries TRBV10-3 and TRBJ1-5, with D unclear. The receptor was derived from a man older than 75 in good health. Here the CDR3 reads CATSENSNQPQHF. The CDR3 coding sequence is TGTGCCACCAGTGAGAATAGCAATCAGCCCCAGCATTTT.